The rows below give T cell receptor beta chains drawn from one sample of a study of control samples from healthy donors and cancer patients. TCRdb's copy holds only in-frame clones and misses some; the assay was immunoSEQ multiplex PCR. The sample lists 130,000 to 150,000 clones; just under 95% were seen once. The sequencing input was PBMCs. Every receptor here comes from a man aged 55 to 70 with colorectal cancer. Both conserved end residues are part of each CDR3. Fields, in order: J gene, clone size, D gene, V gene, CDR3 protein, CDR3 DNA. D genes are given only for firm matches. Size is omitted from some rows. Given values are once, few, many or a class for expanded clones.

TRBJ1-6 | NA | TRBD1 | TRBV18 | CASSSDRGNSPLHF | TGTGCCAGCTCATCAGACAGGGGTAATTCACCCCTCCACTTT
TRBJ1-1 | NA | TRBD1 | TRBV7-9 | CASSLNRGFNTEAFF | TGTGCCAGCAGCCTGAACAGGGGGTTTAACACTGAAGCTTTCTTT
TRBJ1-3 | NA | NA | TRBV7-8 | CASSLGTASGNTIYF | TGTGCCAGCAGCTTAGGTACAGCTTCTGGAAACACCATATATTTT
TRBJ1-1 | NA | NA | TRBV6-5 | CASSYSWGTEAFF | TGTGCCAGCAGTTACTCGTGGGGCACTGAAGCTTTCTTT
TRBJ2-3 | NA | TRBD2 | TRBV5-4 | CASSAGLAGTDTQYF | TGTGCCAGCAGCGCCGGACTAGCGGGCACAGATACGCAGTATTTT
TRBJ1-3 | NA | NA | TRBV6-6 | CASRPSISGNTIYF | TGTGCCAGCAGACCCTCGATCTCTGGAAACACCATATATTTT
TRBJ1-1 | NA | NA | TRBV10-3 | CAISDRLGNTEAFF | TGTGCCATCAGCGACAGGTTGGGGAACACTGAAGCTTTCTTT
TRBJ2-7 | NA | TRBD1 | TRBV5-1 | CASSAGTGGRYEQYF | TGCGCCAGCAGTGCCGGGACAGGGGGCAGGTACGAGCAGTACTTC
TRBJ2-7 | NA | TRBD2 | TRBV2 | CAGSGGLYEQYF | TGTGCCGGCAGCGGGGGTCTGTACGAGCAGTACTTC
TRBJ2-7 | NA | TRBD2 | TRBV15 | CATSSQGLAFEYEQYF | TGTGCCACCAGCTCGCAAGGACTAGCGTTCGAGTACGAGCAGTACTTC
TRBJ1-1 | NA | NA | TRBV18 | CASSQTWNTEAFF | TGTGCCAGCTCGCAGACTTGGAACACTGAAGCTTTCTTT
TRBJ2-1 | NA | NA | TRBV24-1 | CATSEPARDEQFF | TGTGCCACCAGTGAACCTGCGAGGGATGAGCAGTTCTTC
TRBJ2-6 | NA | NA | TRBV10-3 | CAISANTGRIGSGANVLTF | TGTGCCATCAGTGCTAACACCGGACGGATTGGCTCTGGGGCCAACGTCCTGACTTTC
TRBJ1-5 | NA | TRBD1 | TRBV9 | CASSVGIGTGAQPQHF | TGTGCCAGCAGCGTAGGAATCGGTACAGGGGCTCAGCCCCAGCATTTT
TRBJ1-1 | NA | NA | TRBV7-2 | CASSFPHTEAFF | TGTGCCAGCAGCTTCCCCCACACTGAAGCTTTCTTT
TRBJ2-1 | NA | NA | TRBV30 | CAWSDGVETGPYEQFF | TGTGCCTGGAGTGATGGCGTGGAGACTGGCCCGTATGAGCAGTTCTTC
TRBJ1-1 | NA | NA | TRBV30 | CAWRGPMNTEAFF | TGTGCCTGGAGGGGACCCATGAACACTGAAGCTTTCTTT
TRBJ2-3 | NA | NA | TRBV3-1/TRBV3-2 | CASSGTALGTFADTQYF | TGTGCCAGCAGCGGGACGGCATTAGGGACGTTCGCAGATACGCAGTATTTT
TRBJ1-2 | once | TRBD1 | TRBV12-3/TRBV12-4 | CASSYRGGRGYTF | TGTGCCAGCAGCTACAGGGGAGGAAGGGGCTACACCTTC
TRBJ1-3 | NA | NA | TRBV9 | CASSEGPSGNTIYF | TGTGCCAGCAGCGAAGGCCCCTCTGGAAACACCATATATTTT
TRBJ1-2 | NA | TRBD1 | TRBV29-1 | CSVPGTGGFYTF | TGCAGCGTGCCCGGGACAGGGGGTTTCTACACCTTC
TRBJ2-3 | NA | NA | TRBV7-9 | CASSLLGRGYTDTQYF | TGTGCCAGCAGCTTATTGGGGCGGGGCTACACAGATACGCAGTATTTT
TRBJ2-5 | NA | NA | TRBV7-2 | CASSLRGGETQYF | TGTGCCAGCAGCTTGAGAGGGGGAGAGACCCAGTACTTC
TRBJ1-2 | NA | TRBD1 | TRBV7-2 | CASSLRTGPHTF | TGTGCCAGCAGCCTGAGGACAGGGCCACACACCTTC
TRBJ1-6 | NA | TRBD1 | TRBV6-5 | CASSRDSSPLHF | TGTGCCAGCAGTCGGGACAGTTCACCCCTCCACTTT
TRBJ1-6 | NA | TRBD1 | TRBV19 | CASCTGTANSPLHF | TGTGCCAGTTGTACCGGGACAGCTAATTCACCCCTCCACTTT
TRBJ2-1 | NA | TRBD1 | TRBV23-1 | CASSQSLGQGRNEQFF | TGCGCCAGCAGTCAATCCCTGGGACAGGGTCGCAATGAGCAGTTCTTC
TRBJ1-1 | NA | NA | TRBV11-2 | CASSLGTGPNTEAFF | TGTGCCAGCAGCTTAGGGACGGGTCCGAACACTGAAGCTTTCTTT
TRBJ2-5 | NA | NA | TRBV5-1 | CASSAGTNQETQYF | TGCGCCAGCAGCGCCGGGACAAACCAAGAGACCCAGTACTTC
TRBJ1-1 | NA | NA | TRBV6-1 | CASSETGMNTEAFF | TGTGCCAGCAGTGAAACAGGCATGAACACTGAAGCTTTCTTT
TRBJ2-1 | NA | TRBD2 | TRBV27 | CASSSGRLAYNEQFF | TGTGCCAGCAGTTCCGGGCGACTAGCTTACAATGAGCAGTTCTTC
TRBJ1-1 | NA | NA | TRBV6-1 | CASSEVRAGEAFF | TGTGCCAGCAGTGAAGTCAGGGCGGGTGAAGCTTTCTTT
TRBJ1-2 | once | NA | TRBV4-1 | CASSQENPALNYGYTF | TGCGCCAGCAGCCAGGAAAATCCCGCGCTGAACTATGGCTACACCTTC
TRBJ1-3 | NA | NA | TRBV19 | CASSGGSSGNTIYF | TGTGCCAGTAGTGGGGGCTCCTCTGGAAACACCATATATTTT
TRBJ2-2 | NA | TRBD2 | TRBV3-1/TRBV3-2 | CASSQGLAGDTGELFF | TGTGCCAGCAGCCAAGGACTAGCGGGGGACACCGGGGAGCTGTTTTTT
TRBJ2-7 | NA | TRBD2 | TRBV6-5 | CASKPSGGLSYEQYF | TGTGCCAGCAAACCTAGCGGGGGGCTTTCCTACGAGCAGTACTTC
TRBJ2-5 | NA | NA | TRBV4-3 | CASSQGLAGGQETQYF | TGCGCCAGCAGCCAGGGGTTGGCAGGAGGCCAAGAGACCCAGTACTTC
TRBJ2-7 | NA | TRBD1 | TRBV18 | CASSPPFDRVGEQYF | TGTGCCAGCTCACCACCTTTCGACAGGGTAGGCGAGCAGTACTTC
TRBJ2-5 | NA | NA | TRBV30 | CAWSVRGPRETQYF | TGTGCCTGGAGTGTAAGGGGTCCTCGAGAGACCCAGTACTTC
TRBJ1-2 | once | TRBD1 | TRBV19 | CASSILAGGGYGYTF | TGTGCCAGTAGTATTTTGGCAGGGGGCGGGTATGGCTACACCTTC
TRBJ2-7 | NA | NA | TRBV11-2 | CASSSGPDLSSYEQYF | TGTGCCAGCAGCTCGGGCCCCGACCTGAGCTCCTACGAGCAGTACTTC
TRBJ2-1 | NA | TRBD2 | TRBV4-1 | CASSRHPFGGNEQFF | TGCGCCAGCAGCCGCCACCCCTTCGGGGGGAATGAGCAGTTCTTC
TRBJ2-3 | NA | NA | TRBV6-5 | CASNGATDTQYF | TGTGCCAGCAATGGGGCCACAGATACGCAGTATTTT
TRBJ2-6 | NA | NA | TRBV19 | CASTRYSGANVLTF | TGTGCCAGTACCCGGTATTCTGGGGCCAACGTCCTGACTTTC
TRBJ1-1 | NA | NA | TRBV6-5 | CASSKGGRVGTEAFF | TGTGCCAGCAGTAAGGGGGGCAGGGTAGGAACTGAAGCTTTCTTT
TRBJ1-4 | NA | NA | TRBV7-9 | CASSTGGVELFF | TGTGCCAGCAGCACCGGGGGGGTAGAACTGTTTTTT